The present T cell receptor (beta chain) was sequenced within a study of tumor-infiltrating lymphocytes in localized non-small cell lung cancer. About the research overall: Some samples were collected after neoadjuvant chemotherapy; smokers, never-smokers and several histologies were included. Each patient gave resected tumor and non-adjacent uninvolved lung tissue.

Whole-study results and caveats: No T-cell fraction difference was seen between IM1 and IM2 tumors. Only some patients had TCR sequencing, depending on available tissue.

Germline CDR1 is SGHRS and CDR2 is YFSETQ. Trimming left V 0 bases short and J 2 bases short, with 12 bases between. The CDR3 runs 15 residues. Worth noting for this clone: Antigen unknown.

TCRdb keeps only in-frame clones here, not all; method: immunoSEQ multiplex PCR. The sample lists 9,000 to 15,000 clones, 67% seen once, with around 10% in the top ten. Sequencing was performed on uninvolved lung tissue not adjacent to the tumor. The sequence came from a human donor with non-small cell lung cancer. The V call is TRBV5-1, the J call TRBJ2-7; tentative D call: TRBD2 (6 bases). The CDR3 sequence: CASSLGASETYEQYF. The CDR3 nucleotides are TGCGCCAGCAGCTTGGGTGCTAGCGAAACCTACGAGCAGTACTTC.